What follows is one T cell receptor (beta chain) and its context. Antigen: not known. The data stem from a study of CD8+ T cells in alopecia areata. Extracted from the samples, RNA was reverse transcribed into cDNA to serve as the sequencing template. Only in-frame clones appear in the TCRdb table, and some are missing; sequencing was by immunoSEQ multiplex PCR. Counted here are 45,000 to 60,000 clones, around 96% occurring once; the ten biggest clones make up about 26%. Study results and caveats: Scalp samples also contribute reads from the resident alphabeta T cells found in normal skin.

J gave up 2 bases and V 4 bases, and 5 bases lay outside the gene matches. The CDR3 spans 17 residues. Per the germline V gene, CDR1 is MGHDK and CDR2 is SYGVNS. As part of sample collection, lesional scalp punch biopsies and peripheral blood were taken from alopecia areata patients. This clonotype originated in a human donor with alopecia areata. V and J are TRBV25-1 and TRBJ2-6; 10 bases line up with TRBD1. Sequencing used CD8+ T cells sorted from blood, obtained at week 0. CDR3 nucleotide sequence: TGTGCCAGCAGTGGCGCGGGACAGGGGACTGGGGCCAACGTCCTGACTTTC. It codes for CASSGAGQGTGANVLTF.